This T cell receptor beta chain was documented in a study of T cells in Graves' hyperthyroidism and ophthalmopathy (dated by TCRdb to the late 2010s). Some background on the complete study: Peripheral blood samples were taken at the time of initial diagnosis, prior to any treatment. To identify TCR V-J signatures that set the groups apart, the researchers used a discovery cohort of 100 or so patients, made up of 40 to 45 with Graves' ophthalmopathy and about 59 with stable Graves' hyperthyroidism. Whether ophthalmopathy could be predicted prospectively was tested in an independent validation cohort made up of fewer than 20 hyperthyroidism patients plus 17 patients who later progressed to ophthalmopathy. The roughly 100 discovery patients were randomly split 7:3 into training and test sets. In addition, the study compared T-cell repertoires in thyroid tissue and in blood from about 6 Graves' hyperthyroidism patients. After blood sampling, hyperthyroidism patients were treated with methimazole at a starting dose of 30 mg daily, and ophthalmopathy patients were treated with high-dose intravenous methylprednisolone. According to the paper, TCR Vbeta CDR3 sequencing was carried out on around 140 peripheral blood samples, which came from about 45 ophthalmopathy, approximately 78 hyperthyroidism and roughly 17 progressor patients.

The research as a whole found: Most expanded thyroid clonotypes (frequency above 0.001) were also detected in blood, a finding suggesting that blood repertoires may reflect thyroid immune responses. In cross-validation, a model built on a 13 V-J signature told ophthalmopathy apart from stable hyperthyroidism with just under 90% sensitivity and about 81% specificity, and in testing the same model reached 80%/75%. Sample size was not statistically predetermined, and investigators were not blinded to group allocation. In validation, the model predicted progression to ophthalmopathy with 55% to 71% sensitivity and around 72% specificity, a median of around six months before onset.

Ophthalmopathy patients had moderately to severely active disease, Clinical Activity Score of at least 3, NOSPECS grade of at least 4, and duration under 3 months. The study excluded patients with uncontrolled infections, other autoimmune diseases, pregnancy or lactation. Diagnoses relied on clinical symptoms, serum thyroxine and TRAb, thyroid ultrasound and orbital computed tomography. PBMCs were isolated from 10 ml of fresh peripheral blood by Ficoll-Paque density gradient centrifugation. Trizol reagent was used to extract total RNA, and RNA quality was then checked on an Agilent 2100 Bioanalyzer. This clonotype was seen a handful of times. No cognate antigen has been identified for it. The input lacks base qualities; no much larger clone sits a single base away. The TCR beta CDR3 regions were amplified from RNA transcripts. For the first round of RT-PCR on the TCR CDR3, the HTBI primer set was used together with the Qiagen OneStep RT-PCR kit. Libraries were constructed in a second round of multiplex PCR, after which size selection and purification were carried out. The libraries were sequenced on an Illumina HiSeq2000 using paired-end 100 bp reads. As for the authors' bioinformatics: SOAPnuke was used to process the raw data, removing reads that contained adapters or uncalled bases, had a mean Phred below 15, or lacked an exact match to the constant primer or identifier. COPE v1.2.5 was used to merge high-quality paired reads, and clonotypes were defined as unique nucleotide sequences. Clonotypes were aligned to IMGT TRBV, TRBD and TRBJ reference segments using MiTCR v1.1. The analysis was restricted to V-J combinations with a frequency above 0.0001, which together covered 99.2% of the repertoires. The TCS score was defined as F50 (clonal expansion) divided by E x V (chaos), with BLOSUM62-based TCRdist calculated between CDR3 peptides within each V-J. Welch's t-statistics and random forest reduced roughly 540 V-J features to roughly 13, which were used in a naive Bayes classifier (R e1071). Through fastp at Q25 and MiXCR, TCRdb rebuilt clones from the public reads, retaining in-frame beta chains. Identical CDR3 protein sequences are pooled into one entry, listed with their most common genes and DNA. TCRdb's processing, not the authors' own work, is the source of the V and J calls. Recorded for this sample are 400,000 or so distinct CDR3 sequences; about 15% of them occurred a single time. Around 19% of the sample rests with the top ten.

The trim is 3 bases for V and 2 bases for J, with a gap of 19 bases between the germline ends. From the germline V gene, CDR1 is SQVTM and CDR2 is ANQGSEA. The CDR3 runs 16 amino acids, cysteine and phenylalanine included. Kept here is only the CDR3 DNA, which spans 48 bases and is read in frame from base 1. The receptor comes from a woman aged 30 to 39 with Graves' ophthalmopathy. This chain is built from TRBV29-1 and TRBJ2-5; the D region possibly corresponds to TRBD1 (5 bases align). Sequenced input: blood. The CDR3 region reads CSVDQLGELGQETQYF. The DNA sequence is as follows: TGCAGCGTTGATCAGCTAGGGGAACTGGGTCAAGAGACCCAGTACTTC. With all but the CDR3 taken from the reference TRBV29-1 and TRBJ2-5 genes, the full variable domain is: SAVISQKPSRDICQRGTSLTIQCQVDSQVTMMFWYRQQPGQSLTLIATANQGSEATYESGFVIDKFPISRPNLTFSTLTVSNMSPEDSSIYLCSVDQLGELGQETQYFGPGTRLLVL.